This TCR beta chain derives from a study of blood T cells in healthy people across ages. The wider study: About one barcoded beta molecule per two T cells was the capture yield of template switching.

With a J-beta primer mix and a sample-barcoded 5' primer, a second PCR ran about 7 to 12 cycles. Every cDNA was tagged by a template-switch adaptor with 12 random nucleotides. TCRdb reanalysed the 5' RACE reads using MiXCR and keeps one entry per CDR3 protein. There are more than 450,000 distinct CDR3 sequences in the sample; roughly a quarter occur only once, and approximately 3.5% lies in the top ten. Only a few counts were recorded for this clonotype. This sample was shared with a second study, whose subject was T cells of mothers and their children. That work contributes: None of the identified T cell clones proved to be persistent microchimeric clones.

The origin of this receptor is a boy between 2 and 10 years old in good health. Material: blood.

CDR3 residues: CSVEDRRDYGYTF. Written as DNA, the CDR3 is TGCAGCGTTGAAGACCGACGGGACTATGGCTACACCTTC. The chain has TRBV29-1 and TRBJ1-2; the D is unclear. Trimming took off 0 bases at V and 3 bases at J, with 8 bases between the two ends. Germline V lookup: CDR1 SQVTM, CDR2 ANQGSEA. The length of the CDR3 is 13 residues.